What follows describes a single T cell receptor beta chain. Trimming cost V 4 bases and J 5 bases; bases outside gene matches: 13. The CDR3 consists of 16 residues. Germline V gives CDR1 MGHRA, CDR2 YSYEKL. The PCR used 60 V beta and 13 J beta primers. Method: immunoSEQ multiplex PCR; TCRdb's copy keeps in-frame clones and lacks some. The sample lists some 70,000 clones, around four fifths seen once, with 7% to 10% in the top ten. Only patients with spare fresh-frozen tumor and over two years of follow-up were included. All glioblastoma patients lacked an isocitrate dehydrogenase mutation. This sample was taken from a study of glioma-infiltrating T cells after dendritic cell vaccination. Overall study context: Dendritic cell vaccination trial patients had either newly diagnosed or recurrent glioblastoma.

The sample here was blood, taken before dendritic cell vaccination. This clonotype was sampled from a human donor with glioblastoma. The chain recombines TRBV4-1 with TRBJ1-1; TRBD1 matches at 7 bases. CDR3 sequence (DNA): TGCGCCAGCAGCCGAGAAGACAGGGCGTACGGAACTGAAGCTTTCTTT. It codes for CASSREDRAYGTEAFF.